These 21 T cell receptor beta chains were sequenced from one sample in a study of blood T cells in healthy people across ages. The use of a sample-barcoded 5' primer and a J-beta primer mix characterized a second PCR of about 7 to 12 cycles. Using its own MiXCR run on the 5' RACE reads, TCRdb lists one record per CDR3 protein. The sample records 1.5 million to 2 million distinct CDR3 sequences, approximately 32% being singletons. The sequencing input was blood. These receptors were taken from a young woman in good health.

Points on this clonotype: A junction end diverges from the germline sequence, so it may reflect a read error. The CDR3 is CGARSVGLQPQHF. CDR3 sequence (DNA): TGCGGTGCTAGATCTGTGGGTCTTCAGCCCCAGCATTTT. The chain links TRBV20-1 to TRBJ1-5, with D hard to call. The CDR3 contains 13 residues. The germline gives CDR1 DFQATT, CDR2 SNEGSKA (reference sequence).

This sequence joins TRBV9 and TRBJ2-1; 7 bases fit TRBD1. With V trimmed by 3 bases and J by 4 bases, 10 bases remained unmatched. Germline assignment: CDR1 SGDLS and CDR2 YYNGEE. CDR3 length: 16 residues. The CDR3 region has the DNA TGTGCCAGCAGCGGAGGCCGGGACAGAATTTACAATGAGCAGTTCTTC. Translation gives CASSGGRDRIYNEQFF.

This clonotype was detected only a few times. V usage is TRBV12-3 or TRBV12-4 and J usage is TRBJ2-5, with D maybe TRBD2 (5 bases). Trimming removed 5 bases from V and 2 bases from J, with 15 bases in between. The CDR3 is 15 amino acids. For the CDR3, the DNA is TGTGCCAGCAGTGCCGGACGGATAGCGCAAGAGACCCAGTACTTC. Translated, it gives CASSAGRIAQETQYF.

This chain uses TRBV5-1 with TRBJ2-5, with a weak D call TRBD1 (5 bases). CDR1 is SGHRS, CDR2 YFSETQ, per germline. The CDR3 spans 13 residues. V was cut by 3 bases and J by 11 bases, with 17 bases left in between. The CDR3 reads CASSSQGYNEQYF. DNA for the CDR3: TGCGCCAGCAGCTCTCAGGGATACAATGAGCAGTACTTC. Full variable domain (remainder filled in from reference TRBV5-1 and TRBJ2-5): KAGVTQTPRYLIKTRGQQVTLSCSPISGHRSVSWYQQTPGQGLQFLFEYFSETQRNKGNFPGRFSGRQFSNSRSEMNVSTLELGDSALYLCASSSQGYNEQYFGPGTRLLVL.

With respect to this clonotype: One end of the junction varies from germline; a read error may be responsible. The chain couples TRBV4-2 to TRBJ2-3, with a possible D match to TRBD1 (6 bases). Germline assignment: CDR1 LGHNA and CDR2 YNFKEQ. The CDR3 has 15 amino acids. The DNA for the CDR3 is TGTGCCAGCAGCCAAGAAGACAGGCTCACAGGTACGCAGTATTTT. Encoded protein: CASSQEDRLTGTQYF.

This clonotype was observed a handful of times. A single base separates this from a much larger clone, so it may be a read error. The chain recombines TRBV4-1 with TRBJ2-5; 13 bases align to TRBD2. CDR3 length equals 16 residues. Per the germline V gene, CDR1 is MGHRA and CDR2 is YSYEKL. Trimming removed 6 bases from V and 5 bases from J; junction bases left unmatched: 9. CDR3 region: CASSLAVTSGGETQYF. DNA for the CDR3: TGCGCCAGCAGTCTCGCCGTGACTAGCGGGGGGGAGACCCAGTACTTC.

There are a few counts of this clonotype. CDR3 coding DNA: TGCGCCAGCAGCCAAGTTGGTGACCGGCCCCAGCATTTT. This gives the protein CASSQVGDRPQHF. The rearrangement uses TRBV4-1 and TRBJ1-5; D gene unclear. The CDR3 sequence is 13 residues long. CDR1 is MGHRA and CDR2 is YSYEKL in the germline V gene. V lost 1 base and J lost 9, with 10 bases in between.

This clonotype was counted only a few times. The chain combines TRBV29-1 with TRBJ2-2, with D hard to call. This CDR3 is 16 amino acids long. The germline gives CDR1 SQVTM, CDR2 ANQGSEA. The ends were cut back, 1 base at V and 0 bases at J, with 12 bases in the middle. The CDR3 loop is CSVEGSETPNTGELFF. CDR3 nucleotides: TGCAGCGTTGAAGGGTCCGAGACCCCGAACACCGGGGAGCTGTTTTTT.

The chain joins TRBV10-3 to TRBJ2-2; 9 nucleotides match TRBD1. Losses at the gene ends were 6 bases for V and 6 bases for J; bases not matched to a gene: 14. The CDR3 length is 17 residues. Germline CDR1 reads ENHRY; CDR2 reads SYGVKD. Here the CDR3 DNA reads TGTGCCATCAGCCCCACGACTGGACAGGGGTGGGCCGGGGAGCTGTTTTTT. Translation: CAISPTTGQGWAGELFF.

The sample holds a few counts of this clonotype. The chain carries TRBV28 and TRBJ2-7, with a possible D match to TRBD2 (5 bases). This CDR3 spans 12 amino acids. Germline lookup yields CDR1 MDHEN and CDR2 SYDVKM. Trimming cost V 8 bases and J 5 bases, with 13 bases left between them. The DNA for the CDR3 is TGTGCCAGCCACGACTATCCCCACGAGCAGTACTTC. Translation gives CASHDYPHEQYF.

CDR3 sequence: CASSSGQAGRGEQFF. CDR3 nucleotide sequence: TGTGCCAGCAGTTCTGGACAGGCGGGGAGGGGTGAGCAGTTCTTC. This chain uses TRBV6-2 or TRBV6-3 with TRBJ2-1; perhaps D is TRBD1 or TRBD2 (7 bases each). V was shortened by 4 bases and J by 9 bases, with 19 bases between the two germline ends. The CDR3 contains 15 residues. The germline gives CDR1 MNHEY, CDR2 SVGEGT.

The V and J genes are TRBV2 and TRBJ2-7, with D perhaps TRBD1 (5 bases). CDR3 size: 15 residues. CDR1 is SNHLY, CDR2 FYNNEI, per germline. The germline V and J ends were trimmed by 6 bases and 6 bases, with 21 bases remaining between them. CDR3 sequence: CASSAGRARKGEQYF. The CDR3 nucleotides read TGTGCCAGCAGCGCAGGCAGGGCCCGAAAGGGCGAGCAGTACTTC.

This chain connects TRBV5-1 to TRBJ2-7, with TRBD1 matching over 7 bases. CDR3 length: 14 residues. J gave up 4 bases and V 3 bases, and 7 bases lay outside the gene matches. CDR1 is SGHRS and CDR2 is YFSETQ in the germline V gene. In DNA, the CDR3 is TGCGCCAGCAGCTCGGACAGGACAAGGTACGAGCAGTACTTC. This codes for CASSSDRTRYEQYF.

The chain employs TRBV20-1 and TRBJ2-7, with TRBD1 as a possible D gene (5 bases). The V gene's germline CDR1 is DFQATT and CDR2 SNEGSKA (reference sequence). V lost 0 bases, J lost 3 bases, and 15 bases lay in between. The CDR3 length is 15 residues. The CDR3 DNA follows: TGCAGTGCTAGAGACAGGGATAAGCTGATCTACGAGCAGTACTTC. Translating gives CSARDRDKLIYEQYF.

V gene TRBV7-8 combines with J gene TRBJ1-5, with TRBD1 matching 8 bases. V shed 4 bases, J shed 6 bases, and the junction held 11 bases outside the gene matches. The germline CDR1 and CDR2 sequences are SGHVS and FQNEAQ. The CDR3 has 16 residues. The CDR3 DNA reads as TGTGCCAGCAGCTCCCCAGGGGGCGCAGGGGTTCAGCCCCAGCATTTT. Translation: CASSSPGGAGVQPQHF.

The gene calls are TRBV6-1 and TRBJ1-1; D remains ambiguous. The CDR3 consists of 17 residues. Germline V gives CDR1 MNHNS, CDR2 SASEGT. V was pared by 5 bases and J by 0 bases, with 19 bases between. The CDR3 is CASSRRPLEKLNTEAFF. Here the CDR3 DNA reads TGTGCCAGCAGTCGCCGACCCTTAGAAAAACTGAACACTGAAGCTTTCTTT.

As for this clonotype: Being one base from a much bigger clone, this may be a read error. This chain connects TRBV29-1 to TRBJ2-7, with unresolved D. This CDR3 comprises 15 residues. Trimming removed 7 bases from V and 0 bases from J, with 19 bases in between. Germline CDR1 is SQVTM and CDR2 is ANQGSEA. DNA for the CDR3: TGCAGCGGACCCCGGGTTCGAAGGTTCTCCTACGAGCAGTACTTC. It encodes CSGPRVRRFSYEQYF.

J is TRBJ2-5 and V is TRBV6-1; no firm D call. Germline V lookup: CDR1 MNHNS, CDR2 SASEGT. Trimming pared 7 bases from V and 2 bases from J, leaving 11 bases between. CDR3 size: 13 residues. CDR3 in DNA: TGTGCCAGCACCGAGGCAGTACAAGAGACCCAGTACTTC. Translation: CASTEAVQETQYF.

In this sample, this clonotype turned up a few times. The chain employs TRBV29-1 and TRBJ1-1, with 8 bases matching TRBD1. The CDR3 is 15 amino acids. Germline loops: CDR1 SQVTM, CDR2 ANQGSEA. The trim removed 2 bases at V and 3 bases at J, leaving 8 bases unmatched. This chain's CDR3 is CSVEPETGVYTEAFF. Here the CDR3 DNA reads TGCAGCGTTGAACCGGAGACAGGGGTATACACTGAAGCTTTCTTT.

The chain links TRBV10-3 to TRBJ2-2, with 9 bases identical to TRBD1. This CDR3 contains 17 residues. Trimming removed 0 bases from V and 4 bases from J; junction bases left unmatched: 6. The V gene's germline CDR1 is ENHRY and CDR2 SYGVKD. CDR3 region: CAISESGDRAATGELFF. Here the CDR3 DNA reads TGTGCCATCAGTGAGTCAGGGGACAGGGCCGCCACCGGGGAGCTGTTTTTT.

There are a few counts of this clonotype. V gene TRBV11-2 combines with J gene TRBJ2-1; 9 positions agree with TRBD2. CDR1 and CDR2 from the germline V gene are SGHAT and FQNNGV. The CDR3 spans 15 residues. The junction had 3 bases not matched to a gene; V was cut back by 1 base and J by 5 bases. The CDR3 DNA reads as TGTGCCAGCAGCTTAGGGACTAGCGCTGACAATGAGCAGTTCTTC. It yields the protein CASSLGTSADNEQFF.